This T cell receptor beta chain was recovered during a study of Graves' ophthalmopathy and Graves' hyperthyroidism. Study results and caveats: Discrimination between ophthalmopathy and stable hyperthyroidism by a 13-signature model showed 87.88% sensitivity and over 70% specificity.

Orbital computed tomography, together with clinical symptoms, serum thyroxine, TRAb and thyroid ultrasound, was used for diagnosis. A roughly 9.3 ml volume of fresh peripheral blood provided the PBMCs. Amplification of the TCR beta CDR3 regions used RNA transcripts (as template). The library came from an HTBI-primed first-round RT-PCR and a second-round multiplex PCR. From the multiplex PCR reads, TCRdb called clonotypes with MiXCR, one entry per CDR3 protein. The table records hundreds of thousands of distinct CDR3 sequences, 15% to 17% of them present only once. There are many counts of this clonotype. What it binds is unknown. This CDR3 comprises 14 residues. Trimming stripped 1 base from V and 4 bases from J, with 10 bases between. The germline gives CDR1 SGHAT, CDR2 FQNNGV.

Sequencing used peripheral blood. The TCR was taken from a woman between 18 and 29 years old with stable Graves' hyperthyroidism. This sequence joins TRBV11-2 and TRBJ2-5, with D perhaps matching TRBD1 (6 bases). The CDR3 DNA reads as TGTGCCAGCAGCTTAGTTGGCAGGGGAGAGACCCAGTACTTC. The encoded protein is CASSLVGRGETQYF.